What follows are 4 T cell receptor beta chains derived from one specimen sequenced in a study of CD8 T cells in ankylosing spondylitis. Study-level findings and limits: Typical of ankylosing spondylitis blood, it appeared, was a TCR beta motif of eight highly homologous variants.

One entry per CDR3 protein, called by TCRdb with MiXCR from the 5' RACE reads. The sample yields roughly 400,000 distinct CDR3 sequences, around 24% seen once. Their target antigens are unknown. Sequenced sample: blood, either unsorted or a sorted T cell fraction (not recorded which). All receptors derive from a male donor with ankylosing spondylitis.

The CDR3 nucleotides read TGTGCCATCAGTGAGTCTGGAGGGCTAGCAGCCCATGAGCAGTTCTTC. Protein: CAISESGGLAAHEQFF. The chain recombines TRBV10-3 with TRBJ2-1; D perhaps matches TRBD2 (6 bases). The V end was cut by 0 bases, the J end by 8 bases, with 17 bases between. CDR3 length: 16 residues. CDR1 is ENHRY, CDR2 SYGVKD, per germline.

The genes are TRBV30 and TRBJ2-1; 7 bases map to TRBD2. Germline V gives CDR1 GTSNPN, CDR2 SVGIG (reference sequence). This CDR3 spans 16 amino acids. V shed 6 bases and J 4 bases; nucleotides not matched to a gene: 15. For the CDR3, the DNA is TGTGCCTGCCGAGAGTTTCCTAGCGGCCAATACAATGAGCAGTTCTTC. It specifies CACREFPSGQYNEQFF.

The rearrangement uses TRBV20-1 and TRBJ1-2, with D possibly TRBD1 on 5 matching bases. Trimming stripped 3 bases from V and 8 bases from J, with 13 bases between. CDR1 DFQATT and CDR2 SNEGSKA come from the germline V gene (reference sequence). The CDR3 contains 12 residues. CDR3 bases: TGCAGTGCTAGGCCTCAGGGCTTAGGCTACACCTTC. This sequence encodes CSARPQGLGYTF.

This chain links TRBV30 with TRBJ2-3, with 12 nucleotides matching TRBD2. V was pared by 5 bases and J by 1 base, with 4 bases of the junction left unmatched. The germline V gene has CDR1 GTSNPN and CDR2 SVGIG (reference sequence). The CDR3 is 15 residues long. CDR3 bases: TGTGCCTGGGGCGGACTAGCGGGACGCACAGATACGCAGTATTTT. It yields the protein CAWGGLAGRTDTQYF.